Following are 12 T cell receptor beta chains from one sample sequenced in a study of cytomegalovirus exposure and HLA in healthy donors. The primer mix had 60 Vbeta and 13 Jbeta primers. The repertoire was sequenced with immunoSEQ multiplex PCR; TCRdb's copy has only in-frame clones and lacks some. The table shows about 190,000 clones, with roughly 80% occurring only once. The sample comprised PBMCs. These receptors were obtained from a woman between 18 and 29 years old in good health and CMV-seronegative.

The J gene is TRBJ2-1, the V gene TRBV18; D remains ambiguous. Looked up from germline, CDR1 is KGHSH and CDR2 is LQKENI. Trimming cost V 0 bases and J 2 bases, with 8 bases left between them. The CDR3 extends over 15 amino acids. CDR3 DNA: TGTGCCAGCTCACCACCGAGCCGGGCCTACAATGAGCAGTTCTTC. Encoded protein: CASSPPSRAYNEQFF.

The chain recombines TRBV5-6 with TRBJ2-2; TRBD2 is a possible D gene (5 bases). This CDR3 has 17 residues. Germline lookup yields CDR1 SGHDT and CDR2 YYEEEE. The V and J ends lost 8 bases and 4 bases respectively, with 24 bases between them. The CDR3 region is CASGPPRGRAGTGELFF. CDR3 nucleotides: TGTGCCAGTGGGCCCCCCCGAGGGCGCGCGGGCACCGGGGAGCTGTTTTTT.

A few counts support this clone. The J gene is TRBJ1-4, the V gene TRBV5-5; tentatively, D is TRBD1 (6 bases). Trimming took 2 bases from V and 7 from J, leaving 12 bases between them. The CDR3 is 14 amino acids. The germline CDR1 and CDR2 sequences are SGHKS and YYEKEE (reference sequence). In DNA form, the CDR3 reads TGTGCCAGCAGCTTTAGGGGCAGGGGTGAAAAACTGTTTTTT. Amino acids: CASSFRGRGEKLFF.

The J gene is TRBJ2-7, the V gene TRBV4-2; weak D call: TRBD1 (7 bases). CDR1 is LGHNA, CDR2 YNFKEQ, per germline. The CDR3 totals 18 residues. The V gene lost 0 bases and the J gene lost 4 bases, with 22 bases spanning the gap. CDR3 coding DNA: TGTGCCAGCAGCCAAGATATCCCGACAGGGACTTTCGAATACGAGCAGTACTTC. Amino acids: CASSQDIPTGTFEYEQYF.

This sequence joins TRBV7-9 and TRBJ1-1, with D possibly matching TRBD1 (6 bases). V lost 6 bases and J lost 8, with 13 bases in between. The CDR3 contains 12 residues. Germline V gene sequence: CDR1 SEHNR, CDR2 FQNEAQ (reference sequence). This CDR3 is CASSLQGMEAFF. The CDR3 DNA reads TGTGCCAGCAGTTTACAGGGTATGGAAGCTTTCTTT.

The chain couples TRBV28 to TRBJ1-4, with D unresolved. This CDR3 comprises 12 residues. Germline CDR1 reads MDHEN; CDR2 reads SYDVKM. V was trimmed by 7 bases and J by 5 bases, leaving 8 bases between them. The CDR3 coding sequence is TGTGCCAGCACGGGTGGGAATGAAAAACTGTTTTTT. It is translated as CASTGGNEKLFF.

This rearrangement joins TRBV19 to TRBJ2-5; D uncertain. Trimming shortened V by 0 bases and J by 0 bases, and 5 bases separated the two germline ends. The CDR3 extends over 14 amino acids. Per the germline V gene, CDR1 is LNHDA and CDR2 is SQIVND (reference sequence). The CDR3 protein is CASSIDTDQETQYF. Here the CDR3 DNA reads TGTGCCAGTAGTATAGATACAGACCAAGAGACCCAGTACTTC. The whole variable domain, remainder taken from reference TRBV19 and TRBJ2-5, is DGGITQSPKYLFRKEGQNVTLSCEQNLNHDAMYWYRQDPGQGLRLIYYSQIVNDFQKGDIAEGYSVSREKKESFPLTVTSAQKNPTAFYLCASSIDTDQETQYFGPGTRLLVL.

The chain has TRBV12-5 and TRBJ2-1, with 9 bases lining up with TRBD2. In germline, CDR1 is LGHNT, CDR2 FRNRAP. V was clipped by 5 bases and J by 3 bases; unmatched bases: 2. The CDR3 runs 14 residues. The CDR3 DNA is TGTGCTAGTGGTGCGGGGGGGTTCTACAATGAGCAGTTCTTC. Translated: CASGAGGFYNEQFF.

The DNA for the CDR3 is TGCGCCAGCAGCCCGAGACAGGGTTATCACGAGCAGTACTTC. This encodes CASSPRQGYHEQYF. The chain couples TRBV5-1 to TRBJ2-7, with 7 bases lining up with TRBD1. Germline trimming cut 4 bases from V and 5 bases from J; bases unmatched to any gene: 9. The CDR3 runs to 14 residues. Per the germline V gene, CDR1 is SGHRS and CDR2 is YFSETQ.

The chain couples TRBV7-2 to TRBJ1-3; a possible D gene is TRBD1 (5 bases). Between the trimmed V and J ends, which lost 10 bases and 0 bases, there was a span of 19 bases. CDR1 is SGHTA and CDR2 is FQGNSA in the germline V gene. The CDR3 sequence is 16 residues long. The DNA for the CDR3 is TGTGCCACCCCGGGACTCCTGCCGCTCTCTGGAAACACCATATATTTT. It is translated as CATPGLLPLSGNTIYF. The full variable domain, its missing parts supplied by reference TRBV7-2 and TRBJ1-3, is GAGVSQSPSNKVTEKGKDVELRCDPISGHTALYWYRQSLGQGLEFLIYFQGNSAPDKSGLPSDRFSAERTGGSVSTLTIQRTQQEDSAVYLCATPGLLPLSGNTIYFGEGSWLTVV.

V is TRBV9 and J is TRBJ2-3; 8 bases fit TRBD1. CDR1 is SGDLS and CDR2 is YYNGEE in the germline V gene. V lost 8 bases to trimming and J lost 6 bases; unmatched junction nucleotides: 5. The CDR3 sequence is 12 residues long. CDR3 in amino acids: CARDQGADTQYF. The DNA for the CDR3 is TGTGCCAGGGACCAGGGGGCTGATACGCAGTATTTT.

The V gene is TRBV5-6, the J gene TRBJ1-2, with 9 bases lining up with TRBD1. The length of the CDR3 is 15 residues. J gave up 3 bases and V 3 bases, and 6 bases lay outside the gene matches. CDR1 is SGHDT, CDR2 YYEEEE, per germline. CDR3 region: CASSSTGGIDYGYTF. DNA of the CDR3: TGTGCCAGCAGCTCGACAGGGGGTATTGACTATGGCTACACCTTC. Drawing the rest from reference TRBV5-6 and TRBJ1-2, the complete variable domain is DAGVTQSPTHLIKTRGQQVTLRCSPKSGHDTVSWYQQALGQGPQFIFQYYEEEERQRGNFPDRFSGHQFPNYSSELNVNALLLGDSALYLCASSSTGGIDYGYTFGSGTRLTVV.